The clone carrying this T cell receptor beta chain was counted a few times. This sample was included in a study of blood T cell repertoires in COVID-19. Per the original data handling: Using reference gene primer amplification, nucleated cell counts were estimated. Clones were read by immunoSEQ multiplex PCR, and TCRdb kept only the in-frame ones, dropping some. Clone size and the V and J calls come from that table; the DNA yielded D and trimming. The sample contains 200,000 to 250,000 clones, roughly 82% of which appear only once. This CDR3 contains 14 residues. V gave up 6 bases and J gave up 4 bases; unmatched junction bases: 7. Germline CDR1 SGHNT, CDR2 YYREEE (reference sequence).

Source material: peripheral blood. This receptor was identified in a woman in her 40s with acute or convalescent COVID-19. The chain carries TRBV5-4 and TRBJ1-1; 9 bases map to TRBD1. CDR3 residues: CASTPQQGATEAFF. DNA of the CDR3: TGTGCCAGCACCCCCCAACAGGGGGCCACTGAAGCTTTCTTT.